These T cell receptor beta chains were read from a single sample in a study of T cell responses to AZD1222 COVID-19 vaccine. The method was immunoSEQ multiplex PCR; TCRdb's version includes in-frame clones alone and lacks a portion of them. The sample contains roughly 98,000 clones, approximately 84% of which appear only once. Sample: peripheral blood, taken 28 days after the second AZD1222 dose. The receptors come from an adult who received the AZD1222 COVID-19 vaccine. CDR3s include the opening cysteine and the closing phenylalanine or tryptophan. D genes are given only for firm matches. Not every row has a clone size; where given, it reads once, few, many or a size class.

v_gene,abundance,j_gene,d_gene,CDR3aa,CDR3nt
TRBV5-8,NA,TRBJ1-1,NA,CASSLASGNLAFF,TGTGCCAGCAGCTTGGCCTCCGGGAATCTCGCTTTCTTT
TRBV2,NA,TRBJ1-1,NA,CASGGPGTEAFF,TGTGCCAGCGGGGGGCCAGGCACTGAAGCTTTCTTT
TRBV3-1/TRBV3-2,NA,TRBJ2-7,TRBD2,CASSRTSGGEQYF,TGTGCCAGCTCCAGAACTAGCGGGGGCGAGCAGTACTTC
TRBV11-3,NA,TRBJ1-2,NA,CASSSGRNQLFFF,TGTGCCAGCAGCTCTGGACGGAACCAACTCTTCTTCTTC
TRBV2,once,TRBJ2-2,TRBD1,CASGPGQANTGELFF,TGTGCCAGCGGCCCTGGACAGGCGAACACCGGGGAGCTGTTTTTT
TRBV6-1,NA,TRBJ1-2,TRBD1,CASSPGQGARGGYTF,TGTGCCAGCAGTCCAGGACAGGGGGCGCGGGGAGGCTACACCTTC
TRBV7-7,NA,TRBJ2-3,NA,CASSLEKRSDTQYF,TGTGCCAGCAGCTTAGAAAAGAGGTCAGATACGCAGTATTTT
TRBV7-2,NA,TRBJ2-5,NA,CASSLGFAETQYF,TGTGCCAGCAGCTTAGGATTCGCAGAGACCCAGTACTTC
TRBV4-1,NA,TRBJ1-5,NA,CASSQGHGGSNQPQHF,TGCGCCAGCAGCCAAGGACACGGGGGTAGCAATCAGCCCCAGCATTTT
TRBV7-2,NA,TRBJ2-7,NA,CASSPGSQSSYEQYF,TGTGCCAGCAGCCCCGGGTCACAGAGCTCCTACGAGCAGTACTTC
TRBV5-1,NA,TRBJ1-1,TRBD1,CASSLKQGAGTEAFF,TGCGCCAGCAGCCTAAAACAGGGGGCAGGGACTGAAGCTTTCTTT
TRBV18,NA,TRBJ2-2,TRBD1,CASSPPGQGNTGELFF,TGTGCCAGCTCACCCCCGGGACAGGGGAACACCGGGGAGCTGTTTTTT
TRBV7-2,NA,TRBJ1-2,TRBD1,CASSLETGGGKGYTF,TGTGCCAGCAGCTTAGAGACAGGGGGAGGAAAAGGCTACACCTTC
TRBV6-5,NA,TRBJ1-5,NA,CASSYSRSGNQPQHF,TGTGCCAGCAGTTACTCGAGATCAGGCAATCAGCCCCAGCATTTT
TRBV6-5,NA,TRBJ1-1,NA,CASSYGRSTSRTEAFF,TGTGCCAGCAGTTACGGGAGATCGACCAGCAGGACTGAAGCTTTCTTT
TRBV24-1,NA,TRBJ2-7,NA,CATSDPTGKAQYF,TGTGCCACCAGTGATCCCACAGGAAAGGCGCAGTACTTC
TRBV12-3/TRBV12-4,NA,TRBJ1-2,NA,CASSMGYGYTF,TGTGCCAGCAGTATGGGCTATGGCTACACCTTC
TRBV7-9,NA,TRBJ2-7,TRBD2,CASRYTRGGLWYEQYF,TGTGCCAGCAGATATACTCGGGGGGGCCTTTGGTACGAGCAGTACTTC
TRBV5-1,few,TRBJ2-2,TRBD1,CASSWETGVPSFTGELFF,TGCGCCAGCAGCTGGGAGACAGGGGTGCCCTCTTTCACCGGGGAGCTGTTTTTT
TRBV9,NA,TRBJ2-1,NA,CASSVVGGSYNEQFF,TGTGCCAGCAGCGTAGTCGGAGGCTCCTACAATGAGCAGTTCTTC
TRBV4-1,NA,TRBJ2-7,NA,CASSQFTTTPGEQYF,TGCGCCAGCAGCCAATTTACAACTACACCGGGGGAGCAGTACTTC
TRBV7-9,NA,TRBJ2-1,NA,CASGGDVSYNEQFF,TGTGCCAGCGGCGGGGACGTTTCCTACAATGAGCAGTTCTTC
TRBV9,few,TRBJ2-7,NA,CASSPWGGPYEQYF,TGTGCCAGCAGCCCCTGGGGCGGACCCTACGAGCAGTACTTC
TRBV7-9,few,TRBJ1-4,NA,CAGGATNEKLFF,TGTGCCGGGGGCGCAACTAATGAAAAACTGTTTTTT
TRBV3-1/TRBV3-2,NA,TRBJ1-1,NA,CASSLRSSQGNTEAFF,TGTGCCAGCAGCCTAAGATCCTCTCAGGGGAACACTGAAGCTTTCTTT
TRBV5-1,NA,TRBJ1-1,NA,CASSLGGGNTEAFF,TGCGCCAGCAGCTTGGGAGGGGGAAACACTGAAGCTTTCTTT
TRBV7-9,NA,TRBJ1-6,NA,CASSLEGSPLHF,TGTGCCAGCAGCTTAGAGGGTTCACCCCTCCACTTT
TRBV5-6,NA,TRBJ1-2,TRBD1,CASSYPQGTYGYTF,TGTGCCAGCAGCTACCCACAGGGGACCTATGGCTACACCTTC
TRBV5-4,NA,TRBJ2-7,NA,CASSLTPGSEQYF,TGTGCCAGCAGCTTGACCCCAGGGTCCGAGCAGTACTTC
TRBV3-1/TRBV3-2,NA,TRBJ2-1,TRBD2,CASSSSGNNEQFF,TGTGCCAGCAGCTCAAGCGGGAACAATGAGCAGTTCTTC
TRBV5-8,once,TRBJ2-7,TRBD2,CASSQPGGGLNMEQYF,TGTGCCAGCAGCCAACCCGGGGGGGGACTGAATATGGAGCAGTACTTC
TRBV6-5,NA,TRBJ2-2,NA,CASSYRQYTGELFF,TGTGCCAGCAGTTACAGGCAGTACACCGGGGAGCTGTTTTTT
TRBV10-2,NA,TRBJ1-1,NA,CASRRTVNTEAFF,TGCGCCAGCAGAAGGACGGTGAACACTGAAGCTTTCTTT
TRBV4-1,NA,TRBJ2-7,TRBD2,CASSQVSGAETYEQYF,TGCGCCAGCAGCCAAGTTAGCGGGGCCGAGACCTACGAGCAGTACTTC
TRBV2,NA,TRBJ2-7,NA,CASSPDVYEQYF,TGTGCCAGCAGCCCAGACGTTTACGAGCAGTACTTC
TRBV27,NA,TRBJ2-7,NA,CASSLSGPSSSYEQYF,TGTGCCAGCAGTTTAAGTGGACCCTCGAGCTCCTACGAGCAGTACTTC